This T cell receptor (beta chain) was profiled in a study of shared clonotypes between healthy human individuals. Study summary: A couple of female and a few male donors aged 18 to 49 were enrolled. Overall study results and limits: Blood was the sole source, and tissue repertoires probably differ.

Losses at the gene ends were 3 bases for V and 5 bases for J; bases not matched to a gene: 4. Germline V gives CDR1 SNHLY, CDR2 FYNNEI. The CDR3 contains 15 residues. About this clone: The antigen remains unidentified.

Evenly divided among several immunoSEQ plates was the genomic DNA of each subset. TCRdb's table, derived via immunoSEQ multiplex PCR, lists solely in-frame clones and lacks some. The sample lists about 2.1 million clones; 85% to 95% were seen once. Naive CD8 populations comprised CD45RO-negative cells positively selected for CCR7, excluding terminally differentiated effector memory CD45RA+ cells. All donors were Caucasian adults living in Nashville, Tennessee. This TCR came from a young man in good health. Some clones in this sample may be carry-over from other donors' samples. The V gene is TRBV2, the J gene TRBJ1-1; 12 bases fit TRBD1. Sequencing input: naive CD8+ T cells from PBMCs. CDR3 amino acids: CASSDLGQGATEAFF. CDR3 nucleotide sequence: TGTGCCAGCAGTGACCTGGGACAGGGGGCGACTGAAGCTTTCTTT.